These 20 T cell receptor beta chains share one sample of origin, sequenced in a study of human T cells and chemical hapten exposure. One entry per CDR3 protein results from TCRdb running MiXCR on the RACE reads. The sample yields under 300,000 distinct CDR3 sequences, roughly 7.7% seen once. Time point denoted: pre-sensitization, week 0. The treatment here: therapeutic diphenylcyclopropenone sensitization with weekly scalp DPC. Sample: whole blood, taken in connection with sensitization to the hapten diphenylcyclopropenone (DPC). The receptors were sampled from a man younger than 35 with alopecia areata. Some clones in this sample may be carry-over from other donors' samples.

There are a few counts of this clonotype. The chain uses TRBV7-2 and TRBJ2-2, with TRBD1 as a possible D gene (5 bases). The germline CDR1 and CDR2 sequences are SGHTA and FQGNSA. V gave up 5 bases and J gave up 2 bases, with 15 bases separating them. This CDR3 is built from 16 residues. The CDR3 nucleotides read TGTGCCAGCAGCCCCCTGGGGCAATTCAACACCGGGGAGCTGTTTTTT. This encodes CASSPLGQFNTGELFF.

The V gene is TRBV29-1, the J gene TRBJ1-2; 7 nucleotides line up with TRBD1. Germline values: CDR1 SQVTM, CDR2 ANQGSEA. This CDR3 region has 12 residues. The CDR3 DNA sequence: TGCGGATTGGGACAGAGAAACTATGGCTACACCTTC. Protein: CGLGQRNYGYTF. Filled out from reference TRBV29-1 and TRBJ1-2, the complete variable domain reads SAVISQKPSRDICQRGTSLTIQCQVDSQVTMMFWYRQQPGQSLTLIATANQGSEATYESGFVIDKFPISRPNLTFSTLTVSNMSPEDSSIYLCGLGQRNYGYTFGSGTRLTVV.

This clonotype has ten or more counts. The J gene is TRBJ1-1, the V gene TRBV5-1, with 8 bases matching TRBD1. Germline V gene sequence: CDR1 SGHRS, CDR2 YFSETQ. V dropped 0 bases and J dropped 3; count of bases not matched to a gene: 4. The CDR3 has 15 amino acids. CDR3 nucleotides: TGCGCCAGCAGCTTGGACGACAGGGGATACACTGAAGCTTTCTTT. This encodes CASSLDDRGYTEAFF.

The gene calls are TRBV7-2 and TRBJ2-2, with 9 positions matching TRBD1. V lost 6 bases, J lost 5 bases, and 7 bases stayed unmatched. This CDR3 spans 15 amino acids. From germline, CDR1 is SGHTA and CDR2 FQGNSA. Here the CDR3 DNA reads TGTGCCAGCAGGCCCACAGGGGGCCGGACCGGGGAGCTGTTTTTT. Translation gives CASRPTGGRTGELFF.

V is TRBV12-3 or TRBV12-4 and J is TRBJ1-5, with D unclear. V was trimmed by 1 base and J by 7 bases, leaving 8 bases between them. The CDR3 covers 13 residues. Written as DNA, the CDR3 is TGTGCCAGCAGTTTAGAAACGCTACAGCCCCAGCATTTT. It codes for CASSLETLQPQHF.

This clonotype was counted between two and nine times. The genes are TRBV27 and TRBJ1-6; D not resolved. The CDR3 runs 14 residues. V lost 6 bases and J 7 bases, leaving 13 bases between the germline ends. Per the germline V gene, CDR1 is MNHEY and CDR2 is SMNVEV (reference sequence). This chain's CDR3 is CASSTRGDNSPLHF. In DNA form, the CDR3 reads TGTGCCAGCAGCACGCGAGGTGACAATTCACCCCTCCACTTT.

DNA of the CDR3: TGTGCCAGCAGTTACGCCGACTCTGGAAACACCATATATTTT. It specifies CASSYADSGNTIYF. This rearrangement joins TRBV6-5 to TRBJ1-3, with unresolved D. The V gene lost 2 bases and the J gene lost 0 bases, with 5 bases spanning the gap. Per germline, CDR1 MNHEY and CDR2 SVGAGI. The CDR3 contains 14 residues.

This clonotype was seen ten or more times. The rearrangement uses TRBV29-1 and TRBJ2-1; 7 positions match TRBD2. CDR1 and CDR2 (germline): SQVTM, ANQGSEA. The CDR3 is made up of 13 amino acids. The trim removed 4 bases at V and 5 bases at J, leaving 5 bases unmatched. CDR3 nucleotides: TGCAGCGTTGTCTCTAGCGGACACAATGAGCAGTTCTTC. Amino acid sequence: CSVVSSGHNEQFF.

This clonotype occurred many times. This rearrangement joins TRBV18 to TRBJ2-5; D may be TRBD2 (6 bases). The CDR3 contains 14 residues. Trimming left V 1 base short and J 1 base short, with 7 bases between. CDR1 and CDR2 (germline): KGHSH, LQKENI. The chain's CDR3 is CASSPRGLQETQYF. CDR3 sequence (DNA): TGTGCCAGCTCACCACGGGGACTCCAAGAGACCCAGTACTTC.

This clonotype was picked up a small number of times. The chain recombines TRBV5-1 with TRBJ2-5, with 8 nucleotides matching TRBD2. V shed 7 bases, J shed 3 bases, and the junction held 5 bases outside the gene matches. CDR3 length: 13 amino acids. Per germline, CDR1 SGHRS and CDR2 YFSETQ. The CDR3 bases are TGCGCCAGCGCGGGGGGACCTGAAGAGACCCAGTACTTC. Its protein product is CASAGGPEETQYF.

The chain is built from TRBV29-1 and TRBJ2-3; 9 bases are shared with TRBD2. The V gene end was trimmed by 3 bases and the J gene end by 0 bases; junction bases not matched to a gene: 7. The CDR3 covers 16 residues. Germline loops: CDR1 SQVTM, CDR2 ANQGSEA. The CDR3 is CSVDGIAGASTDTQYF. CDR3 sequence (DNA): TGCAGCGTTGACGGGATAGCGGGGGCTAGCACAGATACGCAGTATTTT.

The rearrangement joins TRBV20-1 to TRBJ1-1; the match to TRBD1 covers 7 bases. The CDR3 length is 13 residues. Germline V CDR1 and CDR2: DFQATT, SNEGSKA (reference sequence). Trimming took 4 bases from V and 3 from J; bases not matched to a gene: 5. CDR3 DNA: TGCAGTGCTAACCGGGACAGCCACACTGAAGCTTTCTTT. Translated: CSANRDSHTEAFF.

The sample holds many counts of this clonotype. The chain couples TRBV6-1 to TRBJ1-6; D remains ambiguous. There are 18 residues in the CDR3. CDR1 MNHNS and CDR2 SASEGT come from the germline V gene. Between the trimmed V and J ends, which lost 1 base and 5 bases, there was a span of 18 bases. The CDR3 DNA is TGTGCCAGCAGTGAAGTGGCTGGCCAGGCGGGAGATAATTCACCCCTCCACTTT. It codes for CASSEVAGQAGDNSPLHF.

The V and J genes are TRBV7-3 and TRBJ2-6, with TRBD1 identical over 8 bases. The CDR3 loop spans 18 amino acids. V shed 4 bases, J shed 2 bases, and the junction held 10 bases outside the gene matches. Looked up from germline, CDR1 is SGHTA and CDR2 is FQGTGA. CDR3 region: CASSSMTDRATGANVLTF. The CDR3 nucleotides read TGTGCCAGCAGCTCTATGACGGACAGGGCTACTGGGGCCAACGTCCTGACTTTC.

A few counts support this clonotype. This chain joins TRBV4-1 and TRBJ2-1, with D unresolved. CDR1 MGHRA and CDR2 YSYEKL come from the germline V gene. The CDR3 length is 18 residues. Trimming removed 3 bases from V and 1 base from J, with 19 bases in between. In DNA, the CDR3 is TGCGCCAGCAGCCAGGCGTCCATAGGGATTGGATCCTACAATGAGCAGTTCTTC. It yields the protein CASSQASIGIGSYNEQFF.

This clonotype showed up many times. V and J are TRBV29-1 and TRBJ2-5; perhaps TRBD1 as D (6 bases). CDR1 SQVTM and CDR2 ANQGSEA come from the germline V gene. V dropped 1 base and J dropped 5 bases, with 17 bases sitting between them. CDR3 length equals 15 residues. The CDR3 sequence is CSVEVKMGAGETQYF. The CDR3 DNA sequence: TGCAGCGTTGAAGTCAAGATGGGGGCAGGCGAGACCCAGTACTTC. The variable domain in full, with the rest retrieved from reference TRBV29-1 and TRBJ2-5, is SAVISQKPSRDICQRGTSLTIQCQVDSQVTMMFWYRQQPGQSLTLIATANQGSEATYESGFVIDKFPISRPNLTFSTLTVSNMSPEDSSIYLCSVEVKMGAGETQYFGPGTRLLVL.

This clonotype has only a few counts. This chain connects TRBV7-2 to TRBJ2-1; D is undetermined. The germline gives CDR1 SGHTA, CDR2 FQGNSA. V dropped 0 bases and J dropped 7 bases, with 13 bases sitting between them. The CDR3 has 15 residues. DNA of the CDR3: TGTGCCAGCAGCTTAGCGGGTTCGCAGTGGAATGAGCAGTTCTTC. Amino acid sequence: CASSLAGSQWNEQFF.

This rearrangement joins TRBV7-2 to TRBJ2-7; D call uncertain. The V gene's germline CDR1 is SGHTA and CDR2 FQGNSA. Trimming removed 5 bases at V and 5 bases at J, with 13 bases between. The CDR3 runs to 13 residues. The CDR3 reads CASSQGRANEQYV. The CDR3 DNA sequence: TGTGCCAGCAGCCAAGGTCGTGCCAACGAGCAGTACGTC.

This clonotype has more than one count but fewer than ten. This chain joins TRBV5-1 and TRBJ2-7; TRBD2 is a possible D gene (6 bases). Germline V CDR1 and CDR2: SGHRS, YFSETQ. Trimming cost V 4 bases and J 0 bases, with 17 bases left between them. The CDR3 extends over 16 amino acids. In nucleotides, the CDR3 is TGCGCCAGCAGCCCGTCGGGGGACCGGAGCTCCTACGAGCAGTACGTC. Translated: CASSPSGDRSSYEQYV.

The chain recombines TRBV5-1 with TRBJ2-1, with TRBD1 matching over 8 bases. Looked up from germline, CDR1 is SGHRS and CDR2 is YFSETQ. The J segment lost 6 bases and the V segment lost 0 bases, leaving 8 bases of the junction unmatched. The CDR3 totals 16 residues. The CDR3 spells CASSLAGQGTINEQFF. The CDR3 DNA is TGCGCCAGCAGCTTGGCCGGACAGGGTACCATCAATGAGCAGTTCTTC.